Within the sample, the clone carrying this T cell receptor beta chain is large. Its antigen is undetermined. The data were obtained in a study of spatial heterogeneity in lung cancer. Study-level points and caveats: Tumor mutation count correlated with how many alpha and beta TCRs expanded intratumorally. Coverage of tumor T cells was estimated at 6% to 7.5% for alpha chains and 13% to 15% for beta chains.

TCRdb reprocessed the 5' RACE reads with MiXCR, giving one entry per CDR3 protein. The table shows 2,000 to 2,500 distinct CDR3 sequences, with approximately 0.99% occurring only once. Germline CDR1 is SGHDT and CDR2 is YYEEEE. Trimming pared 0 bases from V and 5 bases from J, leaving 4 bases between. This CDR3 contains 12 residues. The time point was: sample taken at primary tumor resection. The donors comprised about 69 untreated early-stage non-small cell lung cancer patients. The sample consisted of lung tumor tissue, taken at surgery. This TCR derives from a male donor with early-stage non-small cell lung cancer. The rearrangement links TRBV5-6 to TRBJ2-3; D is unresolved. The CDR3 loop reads CASSLGKDTQYF. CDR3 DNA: TGTGCCAGCAGCTTGGGTAAAGATACGCAGTATTTT. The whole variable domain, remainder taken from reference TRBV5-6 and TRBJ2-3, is DAGVTQSPTHLIKTRGQQVTLRCSPKSGHDTVSWYQQALGQGPQFIFQYYEEEERQRGNFPDRFSGHQFPNYSSELNVNALLLGDSALYLCASSLGKDTQYFGPGTRLTVL.